This TCR beta chain stems from a study of OX40 agonist ivuxolimab in advanced cancers. The CDR3 runs to 15 residues. Trimming shortened V by 3 bases and J by 0 bases, and 9 bases separated the two germline ends. Germline V CDR1 and CDR2: LGHNA, YSLEER. Here immunoSEQ multiplex PCR was the method, and the copy in TCRdb shows in-frame clones only, minus some. The repertoire holds about 74,000 clones, with roughly 88% as singletons. The sample in question was CD4+ or CD8+ T cells sorted from blood, obtained in a trial of the OX40 agonist ivuxolimab. The sequence was obtained from an adult with an advanced solid tumor such as melanoma, head and neck, liver or kidney cancer. The V and J genes are TRBV4-3 and TRBJ1-3; D not resolved. In DNA, the CDR3 is TGCGCCAGCAGCCAGAGCCGGGGCTCTGGAAACACCATATATTTT. Its protein is CASSQSRGSGNTIYF.